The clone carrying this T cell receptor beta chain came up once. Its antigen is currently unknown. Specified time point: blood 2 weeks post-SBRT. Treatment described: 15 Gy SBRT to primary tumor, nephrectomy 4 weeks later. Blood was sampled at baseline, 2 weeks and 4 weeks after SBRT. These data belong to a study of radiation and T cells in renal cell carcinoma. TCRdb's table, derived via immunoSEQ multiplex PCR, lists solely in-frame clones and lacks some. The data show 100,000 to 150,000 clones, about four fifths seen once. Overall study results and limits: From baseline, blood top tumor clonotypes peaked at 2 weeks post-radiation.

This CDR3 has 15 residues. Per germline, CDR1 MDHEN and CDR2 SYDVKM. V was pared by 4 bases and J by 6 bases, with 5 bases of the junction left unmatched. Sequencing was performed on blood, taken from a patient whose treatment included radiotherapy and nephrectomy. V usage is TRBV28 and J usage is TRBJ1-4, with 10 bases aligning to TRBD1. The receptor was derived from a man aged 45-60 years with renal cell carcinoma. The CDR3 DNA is TGTGCCAGCAGTTCCGCCGGGACAGGGGATGAAAAACTGTTTTTT. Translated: CASSSAGTGDEKLFF.